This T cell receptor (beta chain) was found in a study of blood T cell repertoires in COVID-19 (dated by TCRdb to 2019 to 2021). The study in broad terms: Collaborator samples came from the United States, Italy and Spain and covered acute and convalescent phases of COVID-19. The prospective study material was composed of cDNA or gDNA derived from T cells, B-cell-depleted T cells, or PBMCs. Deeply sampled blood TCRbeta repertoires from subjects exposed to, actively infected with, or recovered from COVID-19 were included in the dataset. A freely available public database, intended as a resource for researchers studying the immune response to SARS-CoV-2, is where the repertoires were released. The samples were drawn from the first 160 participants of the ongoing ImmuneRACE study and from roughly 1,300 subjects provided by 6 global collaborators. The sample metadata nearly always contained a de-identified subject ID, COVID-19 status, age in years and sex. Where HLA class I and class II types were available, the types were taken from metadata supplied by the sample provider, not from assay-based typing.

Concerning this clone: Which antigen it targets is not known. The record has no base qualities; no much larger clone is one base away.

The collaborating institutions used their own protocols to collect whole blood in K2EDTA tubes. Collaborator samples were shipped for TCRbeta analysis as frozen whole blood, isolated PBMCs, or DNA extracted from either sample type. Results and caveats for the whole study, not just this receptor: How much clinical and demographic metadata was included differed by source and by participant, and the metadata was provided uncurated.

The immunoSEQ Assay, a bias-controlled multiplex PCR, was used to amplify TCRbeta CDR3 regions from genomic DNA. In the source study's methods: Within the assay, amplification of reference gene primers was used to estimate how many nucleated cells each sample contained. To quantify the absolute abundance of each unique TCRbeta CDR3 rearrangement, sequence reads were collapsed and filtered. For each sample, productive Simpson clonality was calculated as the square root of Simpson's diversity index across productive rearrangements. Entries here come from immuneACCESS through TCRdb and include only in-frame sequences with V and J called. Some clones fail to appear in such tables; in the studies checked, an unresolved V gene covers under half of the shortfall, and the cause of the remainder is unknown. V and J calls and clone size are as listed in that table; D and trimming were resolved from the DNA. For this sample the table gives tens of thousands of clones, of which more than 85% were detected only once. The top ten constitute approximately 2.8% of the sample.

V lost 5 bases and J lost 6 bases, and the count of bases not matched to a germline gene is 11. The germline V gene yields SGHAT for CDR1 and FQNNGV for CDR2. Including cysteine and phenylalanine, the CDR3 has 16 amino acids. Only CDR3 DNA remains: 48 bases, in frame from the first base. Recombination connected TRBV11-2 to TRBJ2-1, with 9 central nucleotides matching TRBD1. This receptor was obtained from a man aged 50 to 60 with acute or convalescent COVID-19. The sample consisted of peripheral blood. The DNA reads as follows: TGTGCCAGCAGCCCCCGGACAGGGGTTAAGGCCAATGAGCAGTTCTTC. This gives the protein CASSPRTGVKANEQFF.